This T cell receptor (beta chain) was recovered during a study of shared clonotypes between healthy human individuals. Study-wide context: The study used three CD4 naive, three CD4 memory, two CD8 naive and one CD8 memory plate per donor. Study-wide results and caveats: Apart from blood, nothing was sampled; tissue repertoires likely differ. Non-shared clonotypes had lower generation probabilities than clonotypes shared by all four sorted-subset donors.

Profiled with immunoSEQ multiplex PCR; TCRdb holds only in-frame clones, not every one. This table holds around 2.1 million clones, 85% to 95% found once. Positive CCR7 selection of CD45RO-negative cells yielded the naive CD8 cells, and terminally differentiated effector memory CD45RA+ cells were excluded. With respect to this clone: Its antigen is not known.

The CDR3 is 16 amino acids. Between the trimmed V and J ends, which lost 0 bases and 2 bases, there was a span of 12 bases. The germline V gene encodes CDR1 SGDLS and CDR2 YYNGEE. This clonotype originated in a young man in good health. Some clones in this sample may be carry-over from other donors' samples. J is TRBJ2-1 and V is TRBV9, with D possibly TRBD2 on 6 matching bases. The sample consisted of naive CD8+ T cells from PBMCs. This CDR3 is CASSVAAGNTYNEQFF. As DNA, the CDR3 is TGTGCCAGCAGCGTAGCCGCGGGAAACACCTACAATGAGCAGTTCTTC.